The 32 T cell receptor beta chains in this list originate from one sample, sequenced in a study of tissue T cells after allogeneic stem cell transplantation. Repertoires were generated with immunoSEQ multiplex PCR, while TCRdb's copy carries only in-frame clones and drops some. In the table there are fewer than 2,000 clones, approximately 59% of which are singletons. Time point reported: mouse harvest day 7 after allogeneic transplant. Tail vein injection delivered 10^7 T-cell-depleted bone marrow cells and 10^6 splenic CD5+ T cells. The sample was liver tissue. Every receptor here comes from a female BALB/c mouse given C57BL/6 T cells with graft-versus-host disease after an allogeneic hematopoietic cell transplant.

As concerns this clone: Gene labels here are mouse ones. The DNA ends 1 residue before the CDR3 does, and the rest of the CDR3 is filled in from the germline J gene. Other nucleotide sequences from this sample produce the same CDR3. V and J are TRBV26 and TRBJ1-3; D might be TRBD1 (5 bases). V was clipped by 4 bases and J by 0 bases, with 7 bases between them. The CDR3 is 14 amino acids. The germline gives CDR1 KGHPV, CDR2 FQNQEV (reference sequence). CDR3 sequence: CASSPDSSGNTLYF. CDR3 DNA, as far as it was read: TGTGCCAGCAGTCCTGACAGTTCTGGAAATACGCTCTAT.

On this clone itself: Each gene name is a mouse one. The missing CDR3 end, 1 residue past where the read stops, is filled in from the germline J gene. This sequence joins TRBV29 and TRBJ2-1; 8 nucleotides align to TRBD2. The V gene end was trimmed by 4 bases and the J gene end by 3 bases; junction bases not matched to a gene: 5. The CDR3 covers 15 residues. CDR1 is MSHET, CDR2 SYDVDS, per germline. The CDR3 is CASSSGTGFYAEQFF. CDR3 bases read: TGTGCTAGCAGTTCCGGGACTGGCTTCTATGCTGAGCAGTTC.

In regard to this clone: The genes are named according to mouse. The read halts 1 residue ahead of the CDR3 end, with the missing end drawn from the germline J gene. V gene TRBV12-2 combines with J gene TRBJ2-1; 10 positions agree with TRBD1. CDR3 length: 15 amino acids. Germline CDR1 SGHLS, CDR2 HYDKME. V lost 0 bases and J lost 3; bases outside the gene matches: 1. CDR3: CASSLGQGGYAEQFF. The part of the CDR3 DNA that was read is TGTGCCAGCTCTCTCGGACAGGGGGGCTATGCTGAGCAGTTC.

Concerning this clone itself: Each gene name is a mouse one. The read terminates 1 residue before the CDR3 end, so the remaining end is supplied by the germline J gene. The rearrangement uses TRBV3 and TRBJ2-4, with 11 bases that match TRBD2. This CDR3 has 16 residues. CDR1 is SNHLY and CDR2 is FYNGKV in the germline V gene (reference sequence). After removal of 4 bases from V and 0 bases from J, the junction contained 3 bases not matched to a gene. CDR3 DNA, as far as it was read: TGTGCCAGCAGCTCGGGACTGGGGGCTAGTCAAAACACCTTGTAC. Amino acid sequence: CASSSGLGASQNTLY. The full CDR3 reads CASSSGLGASQNTLYF.

To note about this clone: Gene names refer to mouse genes. Incomplete CDR3 DNA: TGTGGTGCTAGGGAGAGGGGGCGTGCAGAAACGCTGTAT. Amino acid sequence: CGARERGRAETLY. The entire CDR3 reads CGARERGRAETLYF. The chain combines TRBV20 with TRBJ2-3; D is perhaps TRBD1 (7 bases). The CDR3 is cut off 1 residue early in the read; its end comes from the germline J gene. This CDR3 spans 14 amino acids. Trimming removed 0 bases from V and 1 base from J, with 8 bases in between. CDR1 GFQATS and CDR2 STVNSAI come from the germline V gene.

On this clone itself: Mouse germline and gene names are used. The read finishes 1 residue shy of the CDR3 end, and the germline J gene is used to complete it. The genes are TRBV13-1 and TRBJ1-3; D unresolved. CDR3 length: 14 amino acids. Germline V lookup: CDR1 NSHNY, CDR2 SYGAGN. Between the trimmed V and J ends, which lost 4 bases and 0 bases, there was a span of 8 bases. The CDR3 DNA, read in part, is TGTGCCAGCAGTTCACAGAATTCTGGAAATACGCTCTAT. Its protein is CASSSQNSGNTLY. The entire CDR3 protein reads CASSSQNSGNTLYF.

In the case of this clone: Genes and germline are mouse. The read ends 1 residue shy of where the CDR3 ends; the end is completed using the germline J gene. The chain has TRBV5 and TRBJ2-2; 9 bases match TRBD1. Germline-derived CDR1 and CDR2 are LGHNA and YNLKQL (reference sequence). The J segment lost 4 bases and the V segment lost 4 bases, leaving 7 bases of the junction unmatched. The CDR3 is made up of 16 amino acids. The CDR3 spells CASSPGTGKGTGQLYF. CDR3 bases read: TGTGCCAGCAGCCCTGGGACAGGGAAGGGCACCGGGCAGCTCTAC.

Of note for this clone: The genes are named according to mouse. The DNA ends 1 residue before the CDR3 does, and the rest of the CDR3 is filled in from the germline J gene. The chain combines TRBV26 with TRBJ2-5; TRBD1 aligns across 8 bases. This CDR3 contains 14 residues. In germline, CDR1 is KGHPV, CDR2 FQNQEV (reference sequence). With V trimmed by 2 bases and J by 6 bases, 4 bases remained unmatched. This chain's CDR3 is CASSLGQGRDTQYF. The sequenced part of the CDR3 DNA is TGTGCCAGCAGTCTGGGACAGGGAAGGGACACCCAGTAC. The complete variable domain, with remaining parts taken from reference TRBV26 and TRBJ2-5, reads NSKVIQTPRYLVKGQGQKAKMRCIPEKGHPVVFWYQQNKNNEFKFLINFQNQEVLQQIDMTEKRFSAECPSNSPCSLEIQSSEAGDSALYLCASSLGQGRDTQYFGPGTRLLVL.

As regards this clone: Gene names and germline refer to mouse. The CDR3 goes on 1 residue after the read ends, and that part is filled in from the germline J gene. The rearrangement uses TRBV13-2 and TRBJ2-4; 8 bases fit TRBD1. The germline V gene has CDR1 NNHNN and CDR2 SYGAGS (reference sequence). V dropped 3 bases and J dropped 1; count of bases not matched to a gene: 4. This CDR3 comprises 15 residues. CDR3 protein: CASGGTGTGQNTLYF. The part of the CDR3 DNA that was read is TGTGCCAGCGGTGGGACAGGGACGGGTCAAAACACCTTGTAC.

On this clone: Mouse names are used for the genes. The read is 1 residue too short to cover the CDR3 end, so that end is filled in from the germline J gene. The chain employs TRBV2 and TRBJ2-7; 8 bases agree with TRBD2. Germline V CDR1 and CDR2: LGHNA, YSYQKL. Unmatched junction bases numbered 5, after V lost 0 bases and J lost 1 base. The CDR3 consists of 16 residues. The CDR3 reads CASSQDRGGASYEQYF. CDR3 bases read: TGTGCCAGCAGCCAAGATAGGGGGGGGGCTTCCTATGAACAGTAC.

Only a few counts were recorded for this clone. Here the gene names and germline are mouse. The read gets to within 1 residue of the CDR3 end, and the germline J gene fills in the rest. The chain carries TRBV26 and TRBJ2-7; the match to TRBD1 covers 10 bases. The CDR3 is 15 residues long. The V segment lost 4 bases and the J segment 4 bases; nucleotides outside the gene matches: 7. Germline V gene data show CDR1 as KGHPV and CDR2 as FQNQEV (reference sequence). The CDR3 loop reads CASSRRDRGPYEQYF. The sequenced part of the CDR3 DNA is TGTGCCAGCAGTCGCCGGGACAGGGGACCTTATGAACAGTAC.

This clone is large (0.1 to 1%) by share. Gene names follow the mouse nomenclature. The CDR3 end is not reached by the read, which stops 1 residue before it; the germline J gene fills it in. The rearrangement links TRBV23 to TRBJ2-1; the table names TRBD2, a call not compared with the DNA. Looked up from germline, CDR1 is KGHTA and CDR2 is FQNQQP. This CDR3 has 15 amino acids. CDR3 region: CSSSQRDWGVAEQFF. The CDR3 DNA, read in part, is TGCTCCAGCAGTCAAAGGGACTGGGGGGTTGCTGAGCAGTTC.

Notes on this clone: The gene names here belong to mouse. Read coverage stops 1 residue before the CDR3 terminus; the germline J gene supplies the remainder. This chain links TRBV13-1 with TRBJ2-1; 11 bases are shared with TRBD2. The CDR3 totals 14 residues. J was trimmed by 7 bases and V by 5 bases; bases with no gene match: 5. Germline CDR1 reads NSHNY; CDR2 reads SYGAGN. The CDR3 region is CASSTGGARAEQFF. Partial CDR3 DNA: TGTGCCAGCAGCACTGGGGGGGCGCGCGCTGAGCAGTTC.

This clone was seen a handful of times. Mouse names are used for the genes. This CDR3 reads CAWRTAYEQYF. The CDR3 DNA, read in part, is TGTGCCTGGAGAACAGCCTATGAACAGTAC. The chain links TRBV31 to TRBJ2-7; D remains unclear. The read falls 1 residue short of the CDR3 end, and the missing part is taken from the germline J gene. Germline V gene lookup returns CDR1 GKSSPN and CDR2 SITVG. CDR3 size: 11 residues. Trimming removed 3 bases at V and 2 bases at J, with 5 bases between. The whole variable domain, remainder taken from reference TRBV31 and TRBJ2-7, is AQTIHQWPVAEIKAVGSPLSLGCTIKGKSSPNLYWYWQATGGTLQQLFYSITVGQVESVVQLNLSASRPKDDQFILSTEKLLLSHSGFYLCAWRTAYEQYFGPGTRLTVL.

To note about this clone: The genes and germline here are from mouse. Read coverage stops 1 residue before the CDR3 terminus; the germline J gene supplies the remainder. The V call is TRBV26, the J call TRBJ2-7; D gene ambiguous. The length of the CDR3 is 10 residues. Germline CDR1 reads KGHPV; CDR2 reads FQNQEV (reference sequence). Trimming left V 8 bases short and J 5 bases short, with 7 bases between. The CDR3 bases that were read are TGTGCCAGCGCGGGGAATGAACAGTAC. Amino acids: CASAGNEQY. The CDR3 as a whole reads CASAGNEQYF.

As concerns this clone: The listed genes are named as in mouse. The read is 1 residue too short to cover the CDR3 end, so that end is filled in from the germline J gene. This chain connects TRBV31 to TRBJ1-6; D may be TRBD1 (6 bases). TRBJ1-6 is annotated as an ORF whose role is uncertain. CDR1 GKSSPN and CDR2 SITVG come from the germline V gene. The V end was cut by 3 bases, the J end by 1 base, with 10 bases between. The CDR3 runs to 15 residues. The CDR3 protein is CAWSSGTSYNSPLYF. The sequenced part of the CDR3 DNA is TGTGCCTGGAGCTCCGGGACATCCTATAATTCGCCCCTCTAC.

A word on this clone: The genes and germline here are from mouse. The sequence runs out 1 residue before the end of the CDR3; the remainder is reconstructed from the germline J gene. The chain recombines TRBV3 with TRBJ1-3, with D perhaps TRBD1 (6 bases). Looked up from germline, CDR1 is SNHLY and CDR2 is FYNGKV (reference sequence). This CDR3 contains 15 residues. Deletions cut 1 base from V and 0 bases from J, with 7 bases between. The DNA read from the CDR3 is TGTGCCAGCAGCTTAGGGACAGCTTCTGGAAATACGCTCTAT. Its protein is CASSLGTASGNTLY. The whole CDR3 sequence reads CASSLGTASGNTLYF.

In the case of this clone: The gene symbols are mouse symbols. The CDR3 sequence: CASSLGVRDTQYF. Partial CDR3 DNA: TGTGCTAGCAGTTTAGGGGTGAGGGACACCCAGTAC. The chain uses TRBV29 and TRBJ2-5; D remains ambiguous. The CDR3 end is not reached by the read, which stops 1 residue before it; the germline J gene fills it in. Deletions cut 2 bases from V and 6 bases from J, with 9 bases between. The germline V gene encodes CDR1 MSHET and CDR2 SYDVDS. The CDR3 length is 13 residues.

This clone was counted once. Genes and germline come from the mouse. The CDR3 loop is CASGGGDRERGQAPLF. The CDR3 bases that were read are TGTGCCAGCGGTGGGGGGGACAGGGAGAGGGGCCAGGCTCCGCTT. The chain links TRBV13-2 to TRBJ1-5; 9 positions agree with TRBD1. The CDR3 end is not reached by the read, which stops 1 residue before it; the germline J gene fills it in. The V and J ends lost 3 bases and 6 bases, in that order; junction bases with no gene match: 10. The germline gives CDR1 NNHNN, CDR2 SYGAGS (reference sequence). The CDR3 consists of 16 residues.

A remark on this clone: Gene names are mouse gene names. Read coverage stops 1 residue before the CDR3 terminus; the germline J gene supplies the remainder. The V and J genes are TRBV20 and TRBJ2-5, with D maybe TRBD1 (5 bases). Germline V CDR1 and CDR2: GFQATS, STVNSAI. The CDR3 sequence is 13 residues long. V was clipped by 3 bases and J by 0 bases, with 7 bases between them. CDR3 in amino acids: CGARDRNQDTQYF. CDR3 bases read: TGTGGTGCTAGAGACAGAAACCAAGACACCCAGTAC. The full variable domain, rest sourced from reference TRBV20 and TRBJ2-5, is GALVYQYPRRTICKSGTSMRMECQAVGFQATSVAWYRQSPQKTFELIALSTVNSAIKYEQNFTQEKFPISHPNLSFSSMTVLNAYLEDRGLYLCGARDRNQDTQYFGPGTRLLVL.

This clone was counted a few times. Germline and genes here are mouse. CDR3 bases read: TGTGCCAGCAGTTTAGGGGGGGGCCAAGACACCCAGTAC. It encodes CASSLGGGQDTQY. The whole CDR3 protein is CASSLGGGQDTQYF. V and J are TRBV15 and TRBJ2-5, with 7 positions matching TRBD2. The read stops 1 residue short of the end of the CDR3; the missing end is completed from the germline J gene. CDR1 and CDR2 from the germline V gene are SGHND and FRSKSL. After removal of 1 base from V and 2 bases from J, the junction contained 0 bases not matched to a gene. The CDR3 covers 14 residues.

As for this clone: The gene names here belong to mouse. The read halts 1 residue ahead of the CDR3 end, with the missing end drawn from the germline J gene. The chain links TRBV16 to TRBJ1-2; maybe TRBD1 (6 bases). The CDR3 totals 14 residues. V lost 3 bases to trimming and J lost 1 base, with 9 bases between them. In germline, CDR1 is SGHSA, CDR2 FRNQAP. The part of the CDR3 DNA that was read is TGTGCAAGCAGCTTGGGACACCTAAACTCCGACTACACC. It codes for CASSLGHLNSDYT. The full CDR3 reads CASSLGHLNSDYTF.

A remark on this clone: Mouse gene names and germline throughout. Sequencing ends 1 residue short of the CDR3 end; the germline J gene provides the rest. The chain has TRBV26 and TRBJ1-4, with D perhaps TRBD1 (6 bases). The ends were cut back, 2 bases at V and 0 bases at J, with 7 bases in the middle. Germline CDR1 and CDR2: KGHPV and FQNQEV (reference sequence). This CDR3 region has 15 residues. This chain's CDR3 is CASSLTGFSNERLFF. Partial CDR3 DNA: TGTGCCAGCAGTCTGACAGGGTTTTCCAACGAAAGATTATTT.

Concerning this clone: All gene names here are mouse names. The DNA ends 1 residue before the CDR3 does, and the rest of the CDR3 is filled in from the germline J gene. V usage is TRBV13-3 and J usage is TRBJ1-1, with D uncertain. Germline V gene sequence: CDR1 NNHDY, CDR2 SYVADS. The V end was cut by 2 bases, the J end by 1 base, with 0 bases between. The length of the CDR3 is 11 residues. The CDR3 reads CASSENTEVFF. The sequenced part of the CDR3 DNA is TGTGCCAGCAGTGAGAACACAGAAGTCTTC.

Turning to this clone: The gene names here belong to mouse. The read is 1 residue too short to cover the CDR3 end, so that end is filled in from the germline J gene. J is TRBJ2-4 and V is TRBV15, with D possibly called TRBD1 or TRBD2 (5 bases each). V was cut by 5 bases and J by 0 bases, with 9 bases left in between. Germline CDR1 and CDR2: SGHND and FRSKSL. CDR3 length: 14 residues. CDR3 region: CASSRDLSQNTLYF. CDR3 DNA, as far as it was read: TGTGCCAGCAGTCGGGACCTCAGTCAAAACACCTTGTAC. Variable domain in full (rest from reference TRBV15 and TRBJ2-4): DAGVTQTPRHEVAEKGQTIILKCEPVSGHNDLFWYRQTKIQGLELLSYFRSKSLMEDGGAFKDRFKAEMLNSSFSTLKIQPTEPKDSAVYLCASSRDLSQNTLYFGAGTRLSVL.

Worth noting for this clone: Gene names and germline refer to mouse. CDR3 sequence: CASTDRANTQYF. CDR3 DNA, as far as it was read: TGTGCCAGCACCGACAGGGCGAACACCCAGTAC. The rearrangement joins TRBV19 to TRBJ2-5; 7 bases agree with TRBD1. The CDR3 end falls 1 residue outside the read, so it is completed with the germline J gene. Germline trimming cut 6 bases from V and 7 bases from J; bases unmatched to any gene: 5. The CDR3 totals 12 residues. In germline, CDR1 is FNHDT, CDR2 SITEND (reference sequence).

This clone has just one count. Germline and genes: mouse. The read ends 1 residue shy of where the CDR3 ends; the end is completed using the germline J gene. The genes are TRBV26 and TRBJ1-1; TRBD1 aligns across 10 bases. The length of the CDR3 is 14 residues. The J segment lost 4 bases and the V segment lost 6 bases, leaving 5 bases of the junction unmatched. In germline, CDR1 is KGHPV, CDR2 FQNQEV (reference sequence). CDR3 DNA, as far as it was read: TGTGCCAGCAGCCGGACAGGGGGAGGCACAGAAGTCTTC. This translates into CASSRTGGGTEVF. The full CDR3 is CASSRTGGGTEVFF.

By frequency in the sample, this clone is large. The gene names given are mouse names. Sequencing ends 1 residue short of the CDR3 end; the germline J gene provides the rest. V usage is TRBV2 and J usage is TRBJ2-7; 7 positions match TRBD1. Per the germline V gene, CDR1 is LGHNA and CDR2 is YSYQKL. V gave up 0 bases and J gave up 3 bases; unmatched junction bases: 2. There are 14 residues in the CDR3. The CDR3 sequence is CASSQDGTVYEQYF. CDR3 DNA (partial): TGTGCCAGCAGCCAAGATGGGACAGTCTATGAACAGTAC.

Concerning this clone: The gene symbols are mouse symbols. The read finishes 1 residue shy of the CDR3 end, and the germline J gene is used to complete it. The chain is built from TRBV13-3 and TRBJ2-5; D assignment may be TRBD1 or TRBD2 (6 bases each). Germline V gene data show CDR1 as NNHDY and CDR2 as SYVADS. The CDR3 runs to 14 residues. Deletions cut 5 bases from V and 5 bases from J, with 15 bases between. The covered CDR3 bases are TGTGCCAGCAGCCGAACGGGGGCGGGAGACACCCAGTAC. Its protein product is CASSRTGAGDTQY. The complete CDR3 protein is CASSRTGAGDTQYF.

About this clone: Gene names follow the mouse nomenclature. The read falls 1 residue short of the CDR3 end, and the missing part is taken from the germline J gene. The chain has TRBV12-1 and TRBJ2-5; D is tentatively TRBD1 or TRBD2 (7 bases each). Germline CDR1 is SGHSN and CDR2 is HYEKVE. Trimming took off 4 bases at V and 6 bases at J, with 16 bases between the two ends. The CDR3 runs 14 residues. CDR3 bases read: TGTGCCAGCTCCCCCAGGGGGGCGAGGGACACCCAGTAC. Translated, it gives CASSPRGARDTQY. The entire CDR3 protein is CASSPRGARDTQYF.

Remarks on this clone: Any gene name here is a mouse gene name. The read falls 1 residue short of the CDR3 end, and the missing part is taken from the germline J gene. The chain links TRBV16 to TRBJ2-3; 11 nucleotides match TRBD2. Trimming cost V 2 bases and J 2 bases; bases outside gene matches: 3. Germline values: CDR1 SGHSA, CDR2 FRNQAP. The CDR3 totals 16 residues. The part of the CDR3 DNA that was read is TGTGCAAGCAGCTTACCGGGACTGGGGGTTGCAGAAACGCTGTAT. Protein sequence: CASSLPGLGVAETLY. The CDR3 reads in full as CASSLPGLGVAETLYF. Full variable domain (outside the CDR3, taken from reference TRBV16 and TRBJ2-3): NAGVIQTPRHKVTGKGQEATLWCEPISGHSAVFWYRQTIVQGLEFLTYFRNQAPIDDSGMPKERFSAQMPNQSHSTLKIQSTQPQDSAVYLCASSLPGLGVAETLYFGSGTRLTVL.

Notes on this clone: Gene names denote mouse genes. The read halts 1 residue ahead of the CDR3 end, with the missing end drawn from the germline J gene. The chain is built from TRBV3 and TRBJ1-3, with D possibly being TRBD1 (5 bases). This CDR3 has 13 amino acids. The germline V gene encodes CDR1 SNHLY and CDR2 FYNGKV (reference sequence). V lost 6 bases and J lost 0, with 6 bases in between. The CDR3 sequence is CASRDSSGNTLYF. Partial CDR3 DNA: TGTGCCAGCAGAGACAGTTCTGGAAATACGCTCTAT.